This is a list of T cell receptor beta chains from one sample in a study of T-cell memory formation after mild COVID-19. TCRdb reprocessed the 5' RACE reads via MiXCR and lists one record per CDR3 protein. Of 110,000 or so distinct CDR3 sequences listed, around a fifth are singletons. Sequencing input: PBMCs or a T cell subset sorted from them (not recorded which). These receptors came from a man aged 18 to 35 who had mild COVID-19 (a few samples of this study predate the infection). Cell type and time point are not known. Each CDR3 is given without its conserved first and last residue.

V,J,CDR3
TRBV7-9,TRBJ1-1,ASSSSYRDKTTEAF
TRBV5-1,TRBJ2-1,ASSSPDRGNEQF
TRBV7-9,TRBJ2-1,ASSVIAGRLYNEQF
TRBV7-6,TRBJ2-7,ASSLGVEQY
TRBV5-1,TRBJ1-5,ASSLAGNQPQH
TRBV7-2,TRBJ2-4,ASSPNWRGPAKNIQY
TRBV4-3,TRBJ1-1,ASSQTRDGGKVF
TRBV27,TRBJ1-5,ASSSDRDNQPQH
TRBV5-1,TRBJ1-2,ASSLGQGNYGYT
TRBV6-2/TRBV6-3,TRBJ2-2,ASSLGLAGFTGELF
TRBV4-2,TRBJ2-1,ASSQDKTGLSYNEQF
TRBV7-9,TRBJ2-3,ASSLRLGTGRDTQY
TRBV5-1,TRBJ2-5,ASSLGLRSQETQY
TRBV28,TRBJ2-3,ASSTGSGGDTQY
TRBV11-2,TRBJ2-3,ASILDGWAVPSTDTQY
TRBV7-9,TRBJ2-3,ASRLSADTQY
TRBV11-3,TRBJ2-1,ASSLRSSGGNEQF
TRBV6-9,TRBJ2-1,ASSARGAYNEQF
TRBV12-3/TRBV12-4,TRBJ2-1,ASRPTSGGSYNEQF
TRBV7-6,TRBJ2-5,ASSLDVRVSETQY
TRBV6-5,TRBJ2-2,ASSYLVNGELF
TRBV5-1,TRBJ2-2,ASSLKGNTDGELF
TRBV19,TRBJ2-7,ASRLRGDYEQY
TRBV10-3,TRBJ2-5,AISNPGEETQY
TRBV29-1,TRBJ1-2,SVVTVGYT
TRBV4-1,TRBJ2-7,ASSPGPDTLYEQY
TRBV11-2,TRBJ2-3,ASSLDQWGTDTQY
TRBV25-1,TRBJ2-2,ASSEYQNTGELF
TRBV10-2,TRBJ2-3,ASTPPGLANTDTQY
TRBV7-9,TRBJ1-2,ASSLVRQGNYGYT
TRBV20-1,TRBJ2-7,SASPGSYEQY
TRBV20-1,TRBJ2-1,SAIVRGQGTNEQF
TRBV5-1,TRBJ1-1,ASSLSSGENTEAF
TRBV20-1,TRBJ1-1,SAQQVHEAF
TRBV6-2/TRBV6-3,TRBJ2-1,ASSYSTQYNEQF
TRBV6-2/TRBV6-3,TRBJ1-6,ASLSLVNRQSDNSPLH
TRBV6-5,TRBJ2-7,ASRGDRGAYEQY
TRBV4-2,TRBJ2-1,ASSHPGGPDNEQF
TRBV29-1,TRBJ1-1,SVPKSEGEAF
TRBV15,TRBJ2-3,ATSGGLASTDTQY